The 8 T cell receptor beta chains given below trace back to one sample, sequenced in a study of T cell responses to AZD1222 COVID-19 vaccine. The table came from immunoSEQ multiplex PCR; TCRdb's copy has only in-frame clones and leaves some out. Counted here are over 150,000 clones, approximately 94% occurring once; the ten biggest clones make up roughly 1%. The source material was peripheral blood, sampled 28 days after the second AZD1222 dose. Source of these receptors: an adult who received the AZD1222 COVID-19 vaccine.

The chain joins TRBV2 to TRBJ2-7; D is perhaps TRBD1 (6 bases). There are 16 residues in the CDR3. Germline CDR1 reads SNHLY; CDR2 reads FYNNEI. Between the trimmed V and J ends, which lost 6 bases and 1 base, there was a span of 19 bases. The CDR3 DNA reads as TGTGCCAGCAGCCCCCCCCGAGGGGGATCTTCCTACGAGCAGTACTTC. Protein product: CASSPPRGGSSYEQYF.

The chain links TRBV7-6 to TRBJ1-4; no firm D call. The V gene lost 4 bases and the J gene lost 0 bases, with 12 bases spanning the gap. CDR3 length: 16 residues. Germline V CDR1 and CDR2: SGHVS, FNYEAQ. The CDR3 nucleotides are TGTGCCAGCAGCTCCCGGCCCCCCGCAACTAATGAAAAACTGTTTTTT. As protein: CASSSRPPATNEKLFF.

V usage is TRBV5-5 and J usage is TRBJ2-7, with D perhaps TRBD1 (5 bases). The V end was cut by 2 bases, the J end by 0 bases, with 12 bases between. The CDR3 has 15 amino acids. The germline gives CDR1 SGHKS, CDR2 YYEKEE (reference sequence). The chain's CDR3 is CASSFLGESSYEQYF. Here the CDR3 DNA reads TGTGCCAGCAGCTTTTTAGGGGAAAGCTCCTACGAGCAGTACTTC.

The gene calls are TRBV14 and TRBJ1-3; perhaps TRBD1 as D (5 bases). V lost 1 base to trimming and J lost 4 bases, with 14 bases between them. CDR3 size: 16 residues. Germline V gives CDR1 SGHDN, CDR2 FVKESK. CDR3: CASSQARGKSGNTIYF. Here the CDR3 DNA reads TGTGCCAGCAGCCAAGCTAGGGGAAAGTCCGGAAACACCATATATTTT.

The V gene is TRBV12-3 or TRBV12-4, the J gene TRBJ1-2; no clear D gene. V lost 5 bases, J lost 12 bases, and 16 bases lay in between. The CDR3 totals 12 residues. The CDR3, as DNA: TGTGCCAGCAGTACCCCGGGGATTGGTAACACCTTC. It yields the protein CASSTPGIGNTF.

The chain employs TRBV6-5 and TRBJ2-1; 7 positions agree with TRBD1. Germline-derived CDR1 and CDR2 are MNHEY and SVGAGI. J lost 6 bases, V lost 6 bases, and 5 bases had no gene match. CDR3 size: 13 residues. The CDR3 protein is CASRTPGGNEQFF. The DNA for the CDR3 is TGTGCCAGCAGGACCCCAGGGGGCAATGAGCAGTTCTTC.

The CDR3 DNA follows: TGTGCCACCAGCAGACCCCGACAGGGGAATCAGCCCCAGCATTTT. Its protein product is CATSRPRQGNQPQHF. This rearrangement joins TRBV15 to TRBJ1-5; 8 bases agree with TRBD1. The CDR3 extends over 15 amino acids. The germline gives CDR1 LNHNV, CDR2 YYDKDF (reference sequence). Trimming took 2 bases from V and 4 from J; bases not matched to a gene: 4.

By share, this clone counts as medium-sized (0.01 to 0.1%). CDR3 bases: TGCAGCGCTATCGGACAGGGAGGTGAGCAGTTCTTC. Translation: CSAIGQGGEQFF. The V call is TRBV29-1, the J call TRBJ2-1; 8 bases agree with TRBD1. Looked up from germline, CDR1 is SQVTM and CDR2 is ANQGSEA. Unmatched junction bases numbered 8, after V lost 7 bases and J lost 9 bases. This CDR3 has 12 amino acids.